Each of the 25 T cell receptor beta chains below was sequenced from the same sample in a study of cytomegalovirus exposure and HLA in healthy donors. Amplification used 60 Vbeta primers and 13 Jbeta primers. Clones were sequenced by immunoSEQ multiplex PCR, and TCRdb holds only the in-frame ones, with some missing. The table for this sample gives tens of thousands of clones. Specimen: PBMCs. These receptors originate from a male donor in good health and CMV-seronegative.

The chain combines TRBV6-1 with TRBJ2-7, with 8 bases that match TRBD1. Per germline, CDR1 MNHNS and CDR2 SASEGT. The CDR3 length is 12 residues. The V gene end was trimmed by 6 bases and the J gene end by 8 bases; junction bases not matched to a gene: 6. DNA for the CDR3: TGTGCCAGCAGCCTCCGGACAGGGCAGCAGTACTTC. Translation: CASSLRTGQQYF.

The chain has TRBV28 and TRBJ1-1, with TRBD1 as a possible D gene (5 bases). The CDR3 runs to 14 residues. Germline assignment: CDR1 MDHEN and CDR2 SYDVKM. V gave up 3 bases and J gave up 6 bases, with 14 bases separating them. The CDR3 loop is CASSFMGQGAEAFF. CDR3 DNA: TGTGCCAGCAGTTTCATGGGGCAGGGTGCTGAAGCTTTCTTT.

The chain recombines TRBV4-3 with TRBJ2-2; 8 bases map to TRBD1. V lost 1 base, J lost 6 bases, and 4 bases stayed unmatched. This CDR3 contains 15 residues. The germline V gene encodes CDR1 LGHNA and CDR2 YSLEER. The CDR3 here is CASSQGTGGPGELFF. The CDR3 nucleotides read TGCGCCAGCAGCCAAGGTACAGGGGGGCCCGGGGAGCTGTTTTTT.

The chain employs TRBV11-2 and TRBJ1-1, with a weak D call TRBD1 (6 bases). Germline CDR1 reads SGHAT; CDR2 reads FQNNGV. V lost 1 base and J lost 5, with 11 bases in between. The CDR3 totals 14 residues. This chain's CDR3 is CASSLVLQGTEAFF. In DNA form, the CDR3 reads TGTGCCAGCAGCTTAGTGTTGCAGGGGACTGAAGCTTTCTTT.

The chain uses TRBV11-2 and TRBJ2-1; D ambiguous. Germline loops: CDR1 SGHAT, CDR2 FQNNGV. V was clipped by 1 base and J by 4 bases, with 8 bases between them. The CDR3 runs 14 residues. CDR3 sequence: CASSLGGVYNEQFF. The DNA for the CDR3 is TGTGCCAGCAGCTTAGGAGGAGTATACAATGAGCAGTTCTTC.

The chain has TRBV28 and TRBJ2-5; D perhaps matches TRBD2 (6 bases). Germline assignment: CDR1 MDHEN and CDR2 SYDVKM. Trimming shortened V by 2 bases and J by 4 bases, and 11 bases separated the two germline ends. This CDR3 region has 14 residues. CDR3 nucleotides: TGTGCCAGCAGTTTAGGCGGGGATAGAGAGACCCAGTACTTC. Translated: CASSLGGDRETQYF.

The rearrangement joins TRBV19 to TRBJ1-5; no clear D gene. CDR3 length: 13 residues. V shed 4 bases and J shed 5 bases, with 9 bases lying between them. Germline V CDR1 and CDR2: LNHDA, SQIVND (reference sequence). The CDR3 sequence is CASSTEFDQPQHF. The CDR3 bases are TGTGCCAGTAGTACTGAGTTCGATCAGCCCCAGCATTTT. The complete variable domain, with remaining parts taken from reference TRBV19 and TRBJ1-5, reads DGGITQSPKYLFRKEGQNVTLSCEQNLNHDAMYWYRQDPGQGLRLIYYSQIVNDFQKGDIAEGYSVSREKKESFPLTVTSAQKNPTAFYLCASSTEFDQPQHFGDGTRLSIL.

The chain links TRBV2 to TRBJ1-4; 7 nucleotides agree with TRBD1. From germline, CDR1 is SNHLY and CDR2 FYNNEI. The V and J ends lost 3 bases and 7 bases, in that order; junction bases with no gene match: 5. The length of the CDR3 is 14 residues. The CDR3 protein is CASSDDRVGEKLFF. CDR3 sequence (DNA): TGTGCCAGCAGTGACGACAGGGTCGGTGAAAAACTGTTTTTT. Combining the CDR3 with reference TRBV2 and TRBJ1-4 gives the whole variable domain EPEVTQTPSHQVTQMGQEVILRCVPISNHLYFYWYRQILGQKVEFLVSFYNNEISEKSEIFDDQFSVERPDGSNFTLKIRSTKLEDSAMYFCASSDDRVGEKLFFGSGTQLSVL.

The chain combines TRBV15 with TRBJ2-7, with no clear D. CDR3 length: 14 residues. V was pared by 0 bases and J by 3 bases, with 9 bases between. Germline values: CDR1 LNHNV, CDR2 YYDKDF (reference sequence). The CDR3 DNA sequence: TGTGCCACCAGCAGAGATAACAGAATCTACGAGCAGTACTTC. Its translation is CATSRDNRIYEQYF.

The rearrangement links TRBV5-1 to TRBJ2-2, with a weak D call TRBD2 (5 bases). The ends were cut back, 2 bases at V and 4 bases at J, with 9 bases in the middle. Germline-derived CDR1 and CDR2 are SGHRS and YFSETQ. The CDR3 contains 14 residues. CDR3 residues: CASSFPRGTGELFF. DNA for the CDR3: TGCGCCAGCAGCTTTCCTCGGGGCACCGGGGAGCTGTTTTTT. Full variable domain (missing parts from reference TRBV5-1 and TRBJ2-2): KAGVTQTPRYLIKTRGQQVTLSCSPISGHRSVSWYQQTPGQGLQFLFEYFSETQRNKGNFPGRFSGRQFSNSRSEMNVSTLELGDSALYLCASSFPRGTGELFFGEGSRLTVL.

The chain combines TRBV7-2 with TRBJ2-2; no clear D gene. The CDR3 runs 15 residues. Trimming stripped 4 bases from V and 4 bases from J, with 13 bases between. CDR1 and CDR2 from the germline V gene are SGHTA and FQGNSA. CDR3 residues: CASSSQGAVTGELFF. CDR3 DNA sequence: TGTGCCAGCAGCTCCCAAGGCGCGGTCACCGGGGAGCTGTTTTTT.

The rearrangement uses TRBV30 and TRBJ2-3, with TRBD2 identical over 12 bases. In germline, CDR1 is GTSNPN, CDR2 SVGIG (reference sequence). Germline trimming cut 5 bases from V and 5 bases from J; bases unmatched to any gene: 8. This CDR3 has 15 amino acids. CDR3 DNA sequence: TGTGCCTGGCGTAGGACTAGCGGGACGATAGATACGCAGTATTTT. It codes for CAWRRTSGTIDTQYF.

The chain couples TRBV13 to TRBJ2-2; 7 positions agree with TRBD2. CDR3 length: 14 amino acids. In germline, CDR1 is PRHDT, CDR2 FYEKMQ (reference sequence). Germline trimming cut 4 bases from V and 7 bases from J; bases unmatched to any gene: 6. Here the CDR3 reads CASSSGLVNGELFF. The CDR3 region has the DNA TGTGCCAGCAGCTCCGGACTAGTCAACGGGGAGCTGTTTTTT.

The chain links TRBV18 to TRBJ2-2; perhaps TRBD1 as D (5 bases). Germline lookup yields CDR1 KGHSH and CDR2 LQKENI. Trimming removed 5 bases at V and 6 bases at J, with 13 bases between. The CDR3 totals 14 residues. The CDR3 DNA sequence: TGTGCCAGCTCAGTCAGGGCGGCGGCCGGGGAGCTGTTTTTT. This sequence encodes CASSVRAAAGELFF.

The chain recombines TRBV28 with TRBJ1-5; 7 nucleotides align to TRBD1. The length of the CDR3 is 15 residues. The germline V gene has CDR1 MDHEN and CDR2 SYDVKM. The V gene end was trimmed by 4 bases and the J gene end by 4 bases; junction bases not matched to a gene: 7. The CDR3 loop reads CASSSRIQGNQPQHF. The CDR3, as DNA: TGTGCCAGCAGTTCACGCATACAGGGGAATCAGCCCCAGCATTTT. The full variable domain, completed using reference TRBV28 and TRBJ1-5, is DVKVTQSSRYLVKRTGEKVFLECVQDMDHENMFWYRQDPGLGLRLIYFSYDVKMKEKGDIPEGYSVSREKKERFSLILESASTNQTSMYLCASSSRIQGNQPQHFGDGTRLSIL.

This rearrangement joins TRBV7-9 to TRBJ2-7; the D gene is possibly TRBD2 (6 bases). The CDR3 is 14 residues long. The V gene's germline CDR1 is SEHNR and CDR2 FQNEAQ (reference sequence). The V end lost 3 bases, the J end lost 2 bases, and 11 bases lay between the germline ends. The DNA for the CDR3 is TGTGCCAGCAGCTTGGAGGGAGGCGCCTACGAGCAGTACTTC. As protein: CASSLEGGAYEQYF.

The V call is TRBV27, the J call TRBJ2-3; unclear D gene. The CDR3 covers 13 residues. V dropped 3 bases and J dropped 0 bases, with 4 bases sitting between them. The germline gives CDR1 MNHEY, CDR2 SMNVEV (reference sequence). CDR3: CASSFGSTDTQYF. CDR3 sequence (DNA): TGTGCCAGCAGTTTTGGCAGCACAGATACGCAGTATTTT.

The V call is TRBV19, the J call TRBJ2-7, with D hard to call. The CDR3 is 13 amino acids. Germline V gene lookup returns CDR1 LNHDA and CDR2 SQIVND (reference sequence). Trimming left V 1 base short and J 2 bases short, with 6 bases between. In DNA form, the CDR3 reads TGTGCCAGTAGTATAGCGAGCGCCTACGAGCAGTACTTC. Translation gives CASSIASAYEQYF.

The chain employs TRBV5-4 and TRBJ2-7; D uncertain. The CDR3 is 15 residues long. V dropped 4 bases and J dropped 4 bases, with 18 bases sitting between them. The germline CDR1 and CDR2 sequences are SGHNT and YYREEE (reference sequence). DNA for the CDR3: TGTGCCAGCAGCCAAGATCCGCGCAGGCCTTACGAGCAGTACTTC. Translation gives CASSQDPRRPYEQYF.

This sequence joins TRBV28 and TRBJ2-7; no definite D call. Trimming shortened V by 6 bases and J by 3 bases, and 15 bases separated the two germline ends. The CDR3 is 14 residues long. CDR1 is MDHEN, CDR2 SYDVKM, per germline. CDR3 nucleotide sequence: TGTGCCAGCAGACCCTCTATTCGAAGCTACGAGCAGTACTTC. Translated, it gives CASRPSIRSYEQYF. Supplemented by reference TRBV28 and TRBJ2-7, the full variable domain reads DVKVTQSSRYLVKRTGEKVFLECVQDMDHENMFWYRQDPGLGLRLIYFSYDVKMKEKGDIPEGYSVSREKKERFSLILESASTNQTSMYLCASRPSIRSYEQYFGPGTRLTVT.

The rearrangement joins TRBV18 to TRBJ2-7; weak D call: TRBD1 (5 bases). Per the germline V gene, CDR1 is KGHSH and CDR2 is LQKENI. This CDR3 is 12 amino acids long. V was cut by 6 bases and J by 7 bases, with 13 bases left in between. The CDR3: CASSTDVGEQYF. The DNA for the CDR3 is TGTGCCAGCTCGACAGACGTGGGTGAGCAGTACTTC.

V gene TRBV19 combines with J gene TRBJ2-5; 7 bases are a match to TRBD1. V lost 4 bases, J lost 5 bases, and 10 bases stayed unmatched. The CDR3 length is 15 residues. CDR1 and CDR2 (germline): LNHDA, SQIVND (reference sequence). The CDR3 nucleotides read TGTGCCAGTAGTACCCGGGACAGTAGAAGGGAGACCCAGTACTTC. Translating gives CASSTRDSRRETQYF. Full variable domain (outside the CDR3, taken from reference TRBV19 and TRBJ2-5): DGGITQSPKYLFRKEGQNVTLSCEQNLNHDAMYWYRQDPGQGLRLIYYSQIVNDFQKGDIAEGYSVSREKKESFPLTVTSAQKNPTAFYLCASSTRDSRRETQYFGPGTRLLVL.

CDR3 amino acids: CASSQDVSSVVGELFF. The CDR3 coding sequence is TGCGCCAGCAGCCAAGATGTATCTAGCGTCGTCGGGGAGCTGTTTTTT. The chain is built from TRBV4-3 and TRBJ2-2; possible D gene TRBD2, 6 bases. The CDR3 has 16 amino acids. V gave up 0 bases and J gave up 7 bases, with 15 bases separating them. Germline lookup yields CDR1 LGHNA and CDR2 YSLEER.

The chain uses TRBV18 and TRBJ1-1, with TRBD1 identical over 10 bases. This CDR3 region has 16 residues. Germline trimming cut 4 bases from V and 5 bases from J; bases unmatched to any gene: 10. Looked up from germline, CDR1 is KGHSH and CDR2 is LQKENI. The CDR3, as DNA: TGTGCCAGCTCACGTCGACAGGGGGCTGGGGAAACTGAAGCTTTCTTT. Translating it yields CASSRRQGAGETEAFF.

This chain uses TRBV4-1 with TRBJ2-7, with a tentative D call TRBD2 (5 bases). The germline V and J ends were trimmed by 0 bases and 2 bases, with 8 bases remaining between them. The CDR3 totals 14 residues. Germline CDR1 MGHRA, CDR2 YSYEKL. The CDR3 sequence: CASSQDGLAYEQYF. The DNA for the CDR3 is TGCGCCAGCAGCCAAGACGGACTCGCCTACGAGCAGTACTTC.